This T cell receptor (beta chain) was sequenced for a study of T cell responses to AZD1222 COVID-19 vaccine. CDR3 length: 13 residues. The V and J ends lost 3 bases and 5 bases, in that order; junction bases with no gene match: 5. Germline CDR1 reads DFQATT; CDR2 reads SNEGSKA (reference sequence). Produced via immunoSEQ multiplex PCR; TCRdb's table is partial and in-frame only. The sample yields tens of thousands of clones, over 75% seen once. Whole-study results and caveats: Dominant at 160-218 and 743-854, vaccine-associated CD4 TCRs also spanned spike. Clonal diversity was possibly underestimated; the donors were predominantly white British and more often female.

On this clone: As yet, its antigen is unknown.

The source is an adult in good health. The genes are TRBV20-1 and TRBJ2-3; 7 nucleotides line up with TRBD1. Sample: peripheral blood, taken on day 0 of MenACWY control vaccination. DNA for the CDR3: TGCAGTGCTAGTAGATCAGGGGGAGATACGCAGTATTTT. Its translation is CSASRSGGDTQYF.